This is a list of T cell receptor beta chains from one sample in a study of blood T cell repertoires in COVID-19. Sequenced by immunoSEQ multiplex PCR; TCRdb stores in-frame clones only, minus some. The sample has around 400,000 clones, around nine tenths seen once. Sample: PBMCs or T cells enriched from blood (not recorded which). Receptors originate from a woman under 30 who had been exposed to COVID-19. Each CDR3 is given with its conserved first and last residue. The D gene is left open where the match is weak. Some rows mark clone size as missing; the rest say once, few, many or name a class of expanded clone.

abundance: .; j_gene: TRBJ1-6; d_gene: .; v_gene: TRBV7-2; CDR3nt: TGTGCCAGCAGCCCCACGGGGTTGAATTCACCCCTCCACTTT; CDR3aa: CASSPTGLNSPLHF
abundance: once; j_gene: TRBJ2-6; d_gene: .; v_gene: TRBV19; CDR3nt: TGTGCCAGTAGTATAGTGTTCGCAGGGTCTGGGGCCAACGTCCTGACTTTC; CDR3aa: CASSIVFAGSGANVLTF
abundance: .; j_gene: TRBJ1-2; d_gene: .; v_gene: TRBV25-1; CDR3nt: TGTGCCAGCAGTGTATACTATGGCTACACCTTC; CDR3aa: CASSVYYGYTF
abundance: .; j_gene: TRBJ2-3; d_gene: TRBD1; v_gene: TRBV5-1; CDR3nt: TGCGCCAGCAGCTTGGCAGGGGGCTGGACAGATACGCAGTATTTT; CDR3aa: CASSLAGGWTDTQYF
abundance: few; j_gene: TRBJ1-5; d_gene: .; v_gene: TRBV2; CDR3nt: TGTGCCAGCAAATGGAGGGACCTGAATCAGCCCCAGCATTTT; CDR3aa: CASKWRDLNQPQHF
abundance: few; j_gene: TRBJ2-7; d_gene: TRBD2; v_gene: TRBV28; CDR3nt: TGTGCCAGCAGGCCCCTAGCGGGGGGGTTCGAGCAGTACTTC; CDR3aa: CASRPLAGGFEQYF
abundance: .; j_gene: TRBJ2-7; d_gene: .; v_gene: TRBV28; CDR3nt: TGTGCCAGCAGTTTCAGGGGCTACGAGCAGTACTTC; CDR3aa: CASSFRGYEQYF
abundance: .; j_gene: TRBJ1-5; d_gene: .; v_gene: TRBV12-3/TRBV12-4; CDR3nt: TGTGCCAGCAGTCGGGGAAATCAGCCCCAGCATTTT; CDR3aa: CASSRGNQPQHF
abundance: .; j_gene: TRBJ2-7; d_gene: .; v_gene: TRBV27; CDR3nt: TGTGCCAGCAGTTTAGGGGCTAGCTCCTACGAGCAGTACTTC; CDR3aa: CASSLGASSYEQYF
abundance: .; j_gene: TRBJ1-1; d_gene: .; v_gene: TRBV5-8; CDR3nt: TGTGCCAGCAGCTTGATAAAAGCTTTCTTT; CDR3aa: CASSLIKAFF
abundance: .; j_gene: TRBJ2-7; d_gene: TRBD1; v_gene: TRBV28; CDR3nt: TGTGCCAGCAGTCCGCGACAGGGGGCTTACTACGAGCAGTACTTC; CDR3aa: CASSPRQGAYYEQYF
abundance: .; j_gene: TRBJ2-5; d_gene: .; v_gene: TRBV6-4; CDR3nt: TGTGCCAGCAGCCCTAACGACAGTACTCAAGAGACCCAGTACTTC; CDR3aa: CASSPNDSTQETQYF
abundance: few; j_gene: TRBJ2-3; d_gene: .; v_gene: TRBV2; CDR3nt: TGTGCCAGCAGTCCCTACGGGGATACGCAGTATTTT; CDR3aa: CASSPYGDTQYF
abundance: .; j_gene: TRBJ1-4; d_gene: .; v_gene: TRBV19; CDR3nt: TGTGCCAGTAGTGGGGGGTCGTTGGGTGAAAAACTGTTTTTT; CDR3aa: CASSGGSLGEKLFF
abundance: .; j_gene: TRBJ2-7; d_gene: TRBD1; v_gene: TRBV28; CDR3nt: TGTGCCAGCAGGTCCGGGACAGGGGACCACGAGCAGTACTTC; CDR3aa: CASRSGTGDHEQYF
abundance: .; j_gene: TRBJ2-5; d_gene: .; v_gene: TRBV6-1; CDR3nt: TGTGCCAGCAGTGAAGCGCTAGGGACACAAGAGACCCAGTACTTC; CDR3aa: CASSEALGTQETQYF